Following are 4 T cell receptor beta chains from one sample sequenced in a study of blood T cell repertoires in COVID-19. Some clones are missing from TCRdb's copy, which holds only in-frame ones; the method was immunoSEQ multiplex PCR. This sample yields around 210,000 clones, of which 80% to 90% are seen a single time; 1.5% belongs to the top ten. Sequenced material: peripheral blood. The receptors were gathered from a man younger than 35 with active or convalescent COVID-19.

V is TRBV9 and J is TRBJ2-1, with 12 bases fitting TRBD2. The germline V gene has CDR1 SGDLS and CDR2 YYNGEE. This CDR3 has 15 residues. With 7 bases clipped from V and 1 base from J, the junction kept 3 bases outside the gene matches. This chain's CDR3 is CASSTSGSSYNEQFF. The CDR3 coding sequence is TGTGCCAGCTCGACTAGCGGGAGTTCCTACAATGAGCAGTTCTTC.

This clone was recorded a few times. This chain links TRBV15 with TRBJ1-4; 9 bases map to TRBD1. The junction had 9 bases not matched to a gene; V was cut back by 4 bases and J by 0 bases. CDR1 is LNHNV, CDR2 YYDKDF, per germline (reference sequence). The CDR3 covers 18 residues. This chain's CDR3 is CATSTGTGRLATNEKLFF. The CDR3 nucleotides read TGTGCCACCAGCACCGGGACAGGGAGACTAGCAACTAATGAAAAACTGTTTTTT.

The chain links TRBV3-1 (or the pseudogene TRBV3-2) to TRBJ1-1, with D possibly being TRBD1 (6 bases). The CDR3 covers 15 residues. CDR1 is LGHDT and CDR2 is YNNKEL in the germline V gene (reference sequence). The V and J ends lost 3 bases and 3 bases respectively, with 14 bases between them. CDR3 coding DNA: TGTGCCAGCAGCCACGGACACAGGGCCGACACTGAAGCTTTCTTT. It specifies CASSHGHRADTEAFF.

CDR3 nucleotides: TGTGCCAGCAGCCTGGATGGGACAGGGGATCAGCCCCAGCATTTT. Its translation is CASSLDGTGDQPQHF. V gene TRBV7-2 combines with J gene TRBJ1-5; 10 nucleotides line up with TRBD1. Germline V gives CDR1 SGHTA, CDR2 FQGNSA. Trimming at V came to 5 bases and at J to 5 bases, leaving 6 bases not matched to a gene. This CDR3 is 15 amino acids long.